This is a list of T cell receptor beta chains from one sample in a study of blood T cell repertoires in COVID-19. TCRdb's table, derived via immunoSEQ multiplex PCR, lists solely in-frame clones and lacks some. The data contain 140,000 to 150,000 clones, roughly 89% of them seen just once; the ten biggest clones take up 5% to 7%. The source material was PBMCs or T cells enriched from blood (not recorded which). These receptors were obtained from a woman in her fifties or sixties who had been exposed to COVID-19. Both conserved end residues are part of each CDR3. D genes are given only for firm matches. Size tells how often a clone was seen (once, few, many) or the class of an expanded clone, and some rows leave it out.

J gene,V gene,clone size,D gene,CDR3 protein,CDR3 DNA
TRBJ1-2,TRBV4-3,-,TRBD1,CASSPTAQGVGYYGYTF,TGCGCCAGCAGCCCTACAGCACAGGGGGTAGGGTACTATGGCTACACCTTC
TRBJ2-5,TRBV19,once,TRBD1,CASSIDPETGIQETQYF,TGTGCCAGTAGTATAGATCCGGAGACAGGGATCCAAGAGACCCAGTACTTC
TRBJ1-6,TRBV7-2,-,-,CASSARQSSYNSPLHF,TGTGCCAGCAGCGCACGACAGAGCTCCTATAATTCACCCCTCCACTTT
TRBJ1-3,TRBV4-2,-,TRBD1,CASTTWTGIAGNTIYF,TGTGCCAGCACGACCTGGACAGGGATTGCTGGAAACACCATATATTTT
TRBJ2-7,TRBV27,-,-,CASSFHSGEQYF,TGTGCCAGCAGTTTCCATAGTGGCGAGCAGTACTTC
TRBJ2-3,TRBV5-4,-,-,CASSLSTSSADTQYF,TGTGCCAGCAGCTTGAGTACTAGCTCAGCAGATACGCAGTATTTT
TRBJ2-5,TRBV27,-,TRBD2,CASSLLAGGKETQYF,TGTGCCAGCAGTTTACTAGCGGGGGGCAAAGAGACCCAGTACTTC
TRBJ2-1,TRBV7-2,few,-,CASSLQDSPNEQFF,TGTGCCAGCAGCTTACAGGACAGCCCCAATGAGCAGTTCTTC
TRBJ2-3,TRBV4-3,-,TRBD2,CASSQDSRAGGASSTDTQYF,TGCGCCAGCAGCCAAGATTCAAGAGCGGGGGGGGCTTCTAGCACAGATACGCAGTATTTT
TRBJ1-4,TRBV6-5,-,-,CASGLRVSREKLFF,TGTGCCAGCGGGTTGAGGGTCTCTCGGGAAAAACTGTTTTTT
TRBJ1-2,TRBV21-1,-,-,CASGAREQLTSNYGYTF,TGTGCCAGCGGCGCACGGGAACAGCTAACTTCTAACTATGGCTACACCTTC
TRBJ1-2,TRBV10-3,-,-,CAIYEGNYGYTF,TGTGCCATATATGAGGGAAACTATGGCTACACCTTC
TRBJ2-5,TRBV19,-,TRBD2,CASSTGAGGETQYF,TGTGCCAGTAGCACCGGGGCGGGAGGAGAGACCCAGTACTTC
TRBJ1-2,TRBV29-1,few,-,CSVDPGRADGYTF,TGCAGCGTTGATCCTGGCCGCGCGGATGGCTACACCTTC
TRBJ2-5,TRBV19,-,TRBD1,CASSRGQQETQYF,TGTGCCAGTAGCAGGGGACAGCAAGAGACCCAGTACTTC
TRBJ1-2,TRBV9,-,-,CASSVGGGAHTF,-
TRBJ2-2,TRBV11-3,-,TRBD2,CASSLDGGRADGELFF,TGTGCCAGCAGCTTAGATGGCGGGAGGGCCGACGGGGAGCTGTTTTTT
TRBJ1-4,TRBV6-5,-,TRBD1,CASDRGTNEKLFF,TGTGCCAGTGACAGGGGAACTAATGAAAAACTGTTTTTT
TRBJ2-2,TRBV9,-,-,CASSGTAPTGELFF,TGTGCCAGCAGCGGGACAGCCCCTACCGGGGAGCTGTTTTTT
TRBJ2-3,TRBV5-1,-,TRBD2,CASSPGLLTDTQYF,TGCGCCAGCAGCCCGGGACTACTCACAGATACGCAGTATTTT
TRBJ1-5,TRBV19,-,-,CASSIQGWASNQPQHF,TGTGCCAGTAGTATTCAGGGTTGGGCTAGCAATCAGCCCCAGCATTTT
TRBJ1-1,TRBV19,-,-,CASSLAGTEAFF,TGTGCCAGTAGCCTCGCGGGAACTGAAGCTTTCTTT
TRBJ1-5,TRBV2,few,TRBD1,CASSITGDYQPQHF,TGTGCCAGCAGTATCACAGGGGACTATCAGCCCCAGCATTTT